The next 23 T cell receptor beta chains were all read from a single sample in a study of shared clonotypes between healthy human individuals. Measured with immunoSEQ multiplex PCR; TCRdb has only the in-frame clones, and not every one. This repertoire shows about 340,000 clones, about 70% found once; its top ten account for about 10%. The sample consisted of memory CD4+ T cells sorted from blood. Subset denoted: CD45RA-negative fraction. These TCRs come from a young man in good health.

In its sample, this clone was seen many times. This chain's CDR3 is CASGTPRTEETQYF. The CDR3 nucleotides are TGTGCCAGCGGGACTCCCAGGACCGAAGAGACCCAGTACTTC. The chain carries TRBV6-5 and TRBJ2-5; weak D call: TRBD2 (6 bases). Germline CDR1 reads MNHEY; CDR2 reads SVGAGI. The CDR3 has 14 amino acids. V was pared by 8 bases and J by 3 bases, with 16 bases between.

Concerning this clone: The identical CDR3 is also encoded by other nucleotide sequences in the sample. This chain joins TRBV28 and TRBJ1-3; a weak D match, TRBD1 (6 bases). There are 14 residues in the CDR3. CDR1 is MDHEN and CDR2 is SYDVKM in the germline V gene. V was shortened by 3 bases and J by 2 bases, with 8 bases between the two germline ends. In nucleotides, the CDR3 is TGTGCCAGCAGTTTCTACAGGGCTGGAAACACCATATATTTT. Its protein product is CASSFYRAGNTIYF.

The V call is TRBV5-1, the J call TRBJ2-4; D may correspond to TRBD1 or TRBD2 (5 bases each). The CDR3 is 17 residues long. Germline loops: CDR1 SGHRS, CDR2 YFSETQ. Trimming took off 6 bases at V and 7 bases at J, with 26 bases between the two ends. For the CDR3, the DNA is TGCGCCAGCAAAGGGACCAGCCCAGACAAAAGGCGGAACATTCAGTACTTC. This gives the protein CASKGTSPDKRRNIQYF.

This clone was found many times. The rearrangement uses TRBV5-8 and TRBJ2-3; tentatively, D is TRBD1 (6 bases). Looked up from germline, CDR1 is SGHTS and CDR2 is YDEGEE. This CDR3 has 17 amino acids. With 3 bases removed from V and 1 base from J, the gap between germline ends came to 18 bases. The CDR3 loop reads CASSSLPQTGRTDTQYF. CDR3 bases: TGTGCCAGCAGCTCCCTTCCTCAGACAGGCCGCACAGATACGCAGTATTTT.

This clone was detected only once. V usage is TRBV10-3 and J usage is TRBJ2-2, with 7 bases that match TRBD2. The trim removed 2 bases at V and 0 bases at J, leaving 3 bases unmatched. This CDR3 spans 16 amino acids. The germline gives CDR1 ENHRY, CDR2 SYGVKD. The CDR3 DNA reads TGTGCCATCAGTGAGAAAGCGGGGACGAACACCGGGGAGCTGTTTTTT. Its translation: CAISEKAGTNTGELFF.

This sequence joins TRBV5-1 and TRBJ2-1, with 8 bases that match TRBD2. Looked up from germline, CDR1 is SGHRS and CDR2 is YFSETQ. The trim removed 0 bases at V and 0 bases at J, leaving 8 bases unmatched. The CDR3 totals 18 residues. DNA for the CDR3: TGCGCCAGCAGCTTGGGAATACTAGCGGCCGACTCCTACAATGAGCAGTTCTTC. As protein: CASSLGILAADSYNEQFF.

V usage is TRBV28 and J usage is TRBJ2-5; the match to TRBD1 covers 7 bases. Trimming at V came to 5 bases and at J to 5 bases, leaving 11 bases not matched to a gene. Germline loops: CDR1 MDHEN, CDR2 SYDVKM. CDR3 length equals 15 residues. In DNA, the CDR3 is TGTGCCAGCAGTCTAGCCCTGACAGGGAGTGAGACCCAGTACTTC. Translation gives CASSLALTGSETQYF.

A few counts support this clone. The chain joins TRBV28 to TRBJ1-2; tentatively, D is TRBD1 (6 bases). The CDR3 extends over 13 amino acids. V shed 0 bases and J shed 8 bases, with 10 bases lying between them. Germline V gene data show CDR1 as MDHEN and CDR2 as SYDVKM. CDR3 sequence reads: CASSLWQGLGYTF. For the CDR3, the DNA is TGTGCCAGCAGTTTATGGCAGGGGCTCGGCTACACCTTC.

In its sample, this clone was seen many times. The chain recombines TRBV28 with TRBJ2-7; TRBD1 agrees at 8 bases. Germline V gives CDR1 MDHEN, CDR2 SYDVKM. CDR3 size: 15 residues. J was trimmed by 2 bases and V by 4 bases; bases with no gene match: 7. CDR3 nucleotide sequence: TGTGCCAGCAGTTCACCCGGGACAGGTACCTACGAGCAGTACTTC. Translating gives CASSSPGTGTYEQYF.

The V call is TRBV9, the J call TRBJ1-3; no definite D call. V shed 0 bases and J shed 9 bases, with 10 bases lying between them. In germline, CDR1 is SGDLS, CDR2 YYNGEE. The CDR3 extends over 13 amino acids. The DNA for the CDR3 is TGTGCCAGCAGCGTAGCGGATCCAGGCACCATATATTTT. This gives the protein CASSVADPGTIYF.

This rearrangement joins TRBV4-2 to TRBJ2-5; no reliable D call. The CDR3 is 13 residues long. The germline V gene has CDR1 LGHNA and CDR2 YNFKEQ. Trimming cost V 0 bases and J 4 bases, with 6 bases left between them. Written as DNA, the CDR3 is TGTGCCAGCAGCCAAGACATGGGAGAGACCCAGTACTTC. This gives the protein CASSQDMGETQYF.

The chain has TRBV4-1 and TRBJ2-4; maybe TRBD2 (5 bases). The CDR3 length is 16 residues. Trimming took 3 bases from V and 6 from J, leaving 18 bases between them. Per germline, CDR1 MGHRA and CDR2 YSYEKL. The CDR3, as DNA: TGCGCCAGCAGCCATACCCGCCGGGGATTGGGAAACATTCAGTACTTC. It specifies CASSHTRRGLGNIQYF.

This chain uses TRBV7-8 with TRBJ2-5; D remains unclear. The CDR3 runs to 12 residues. The germline V and J ends were trimmed by 8 bases and 5 bases, with 12 bases remaining between them. The V gene's germline CDR1 is SGHVS and CDR2 FQNEAQ. The CDR3 nucleotides read TGTGCCAGCGCGGACGCCGCGGAGACCCAGTACTTC. Translating gives CASADAAETQYF.

The chain employs TRBV29-1 and TRBJ2-7; D tentatively reads TRBD1 or TRBD2 (5 bases each). The CDR3 totals 16 residues. V dropped 0 bases and J dropped 4 bases, with 19 bases sitting between them. Germline V gene sequence: CDR1 SQVTM, CDR2 ANQGSEA. CDR3 loop: CSVEDASIGARYEQYF. The CDR3 bases are TGCAGCGTTGAAGACGCGTCGATCGGGGCGAGATACGAGCAGTACTTC.

The rearrangement joins TRBV20-1 to TRBJ2-5, with D perhaps TRBD2 (5 bases). The germline gives CDR1 DFQATT, CDR2 SNEGSKA (reference sequence). There are 11 residues in the CDR3. The ends were cut back, 8 bases at V and 5 bases at J, with 12 bases in the middle. In nucleotides, the CDR3 is TGCAGTAGGACTCACGGGGAGACCCAGTACTTC. It yields the protein CSRTHGETQYF.

This sequence joins TRBV10-1 and TRBJ2-3; the match to TRBD2 covers 10 bases. This CDR3 region has 14 residues. V trimming: 6 bases; J trimming: 3 bases; junction bases outside the gene matches: 3. Per the germline V gene, CDR1 is WNHNN and CDR2 is SYGVQD (reference sequence). CDR3 amino acids: CASSLAGETDTQYF. CDR3 nucleotide sequence: TGCGCCAGCAGCCTAGCGGGAGAGACAGATACGCAGTATTTT.

Note on this clone: The same CDR3 arises from other DNA sequences in this sample as well. The genes are TRBV5-1 and TRBJ2-5, with D perhaps TRBD1 (6 bases). This CDR3 is 13 amino acids long. The germline V and J ends were trimmed by 4 bases and 5 bases, with 12 bases remaining between them. Germline V gene data show CDR1 as SGHRS and CDR2 as YFSETQ. The CDR3 spells CASSQVGGETQYF. For the CDR3, the DNA is TGCGCCAGCAGCCAGGTTGGGGGCGAGACCCAGTACTTC.

In DNA form, the CDR3 reads TGTGCCAGCAGGGAACCGGGACAGGGTTACGAGCAGTACTTC. It translates to CASREPGQGYEQYF. The V gene is TRBV2, the J gene TRBJ2-7; 9 bases line up with TRBD1. The junction had 7 bases not matched to a gene; V was cut back by 6 bases and J by 4 bases. Germline CDR1 reads SNHLY; CDR2 reads FYNNEI. The CDR3 extends over 14 amino acids.

This chain joins TRBV7-2 and TRBJ1-4, with D uncertain. This CDR3 region has 12 residues. V was trimmed by 8 bases and J by 4 bases, leaving 8 bases between them. CDR1 and CDR2 from the germline V gene are SGHTA and FQGNSA. The CDR3 sequence: CASGRDNEKLFF. CDR3 DNA: TGTGCCAGCGGTCGGGATAATGAAAAACTGTTTTTT.

This clone has just one count. The chain links TRBV9 to TRBJ2-7, with 7 positions matching TRBD1. Germline lookup yields CDR1 SGDLS and CDR2 YYNGEE. With V trimmed by 4 bases and J by 4 bases, 14 bases remained unmatched. CDR3 length: 16 amino acids. The CDR3 spells CASSPNAAGGRYEQYF. CDR3 DNA: TGTGCCAGCAGCCCAAACGCGGCAGGGGGTAGGTACGAGCAGTACTTC.

The chain carries TRBV6-6 and TRBJ2-1; TRBD2 matches 7 bases. The CDR3 loop spans 14 amino acids. Germline V gene data show CDR1 as MNHNY and CDR2 as SVGAGI (reference sequence). The J segment lost 8 bases and the V segment lost 5 bases, leaving 9 bases of the junction unmatched. The CDR3 here is CASSATSLWYEQFF. The DNA for the CDR3 is TGTGCCAGCAGTGCGACTAGCTTGTGGTATGAGCAGTTCTTC.

This sequence joins TRBV19 and TRBJ1-5; D gene unclear. Germline V gene lookup returns CDR1 LNHDA and CDR2 SQIVND (reference sequence). V lost 5 bases and J lost 7, with 12 bases in between. The CDR3 runs 13 residues. CDR3 sequence reads: CASSGELGQPQHF. For the CDR3, the DNA is TGTGCCAGTAGTGGGGAATTGGGCCAGCCCCAGCATTTT.

The chain combines TRBV4-2 with TRBJ1-2; TRBD1 agrees at 7 bases. Looked up from germline, CDR1 is LGHNA and CDR2 is YNFKEQ. The trim removed 3 bases at V and 4 bases at J, leaving 5 bases unmatched. The CDR3 is 14 amino acids. Here the CDR3 reads CASSQEGQIYGYTF. CDR3 nucleotide sequence: TGTGCCAGCAGCCAGGAGGGACAGATCTATGGCTACACCTTC.